What follows are 12 T cell receptor beta chains derived from one specimen sequenced in a study. MiXCR, applied by TCRdb to the RT-PCR reads, yields one record per CDR3 protein. The profile covers hundreds of thousands of distinct CDR3 sequences, with 13% to 15% appearing a single time and 3.6% taken by the ten largest. Sequencing input: memory CD4+ T cells from blood. The receptors stem from a female donor in good health, serving as a healthy control.

The sample holds a few counts of this clonotype. This rearrangement joins TRBV12-3 or TRBV12-4 to TRBJ2-1; 11 bases fit TRBD2. CDR3 length: 14 residues. J was trimmed by 6 bases and V by 7 bases; bases with no gene match: 5. CDR3 nucleotide sequence: TGTGCCAGCAAACCGGGACTAGCGGTCAATGAGCAGTTCTTC. Residues: CASKPGLAVNEQFF.

J is TRBJ1-4 and V is TRBV5-1; no firm D call. V lost 0 bases to trimming and J lost 5 bases, with 11 bases between them. In germline, CDR1 is SGHRS, CDR2 YFSETQ. CDR3 length: 15 amino acids. As DNA, the CDR3 is TGCGCCAGCAGCTTGGCCAGGAGGGAAAATGAAAAACTGTTTTTT. Protein: CASSLARRENEKLFF.

Ten or more counts support this clonotype. This chain links TRBV29-1 with TRBJ2-1; D remains ambiguous. Germline V gene sequence: CDR1 SQVTM, CDR2 ANQGSEA. The CDR3 extends over 14 amino acids. The V gene lost 2 bases and the J gene lost 5 bases, with 13 bases spanning the gap. The CDR3 here is CSVESRAADNEQFF. Here the CDR3 DNA reads TGCAGCGTTGAATCCCGGGCAGCCGACAATGAGCAGTTCTTC.

The chain employs TRBV15 and TRBJ1-1, with TRBD1 matching over 7 bases. Trimming took 1 base from V and 4 from J; bases not matched to a gene: 9. Germline CDR1 is LNHNV and CDR2 is YYDKDF (reference sequence). This CDR3 has 16 amino acids. CDR3 bases: TGTGCCACCAGCAGAGCTCAGGGGGGTTTGGGCACTGAAGCTTTCTTT. The encoded protein is CATSRAQGGLGTEAFF.

The J gene is TRBJ2-5, the V gene TRBV7-9; 7 positions agree with TRBD1. The V gene's germline CDR1 is SEHNR and CDR2 FQNEAQ (reference sequence). There are 16 residues in the CDR3. V was clipped by 3 bases and J by 2 bases; unmatched bases: 9. CDR3 region: CASSLVKGGGQETQYF. The CDR3 coding sequence is TGTGCCAGCAGCTTGGTAAAAGGGGGCGGACAAGAGACCCAGTACTTC.

This clonotype has at least ten counts. The V call is TRBV7-3, the J call TRBJ2-1; 7 positions match TRBD2. Losses at the gene ends were 1 base for V and 9 bases for J; bases not matched to a gene: 0. The CDR3 contains 12 residues. Germline assignment: CDR1 SGHTA and CDR2 FQGTGA. CDR3 nucleotides: TGTGCCAGCAGCTTAAGGGGGGGTGAGCAGTTCTTC. Encoded protein: CASSLRGGEQFF. The full variable domain, in which reference TRBV7-3 and TRBJ2-1 provide the parts outside the CDR3, is GAGVSQTPSNKVTEKGKYVELRCDPISGHTALYWYRQSLGQGPEFLIYFQGTGAADDSGLPNDRFFAVRPEGSVSTLKIQRTERGDSAVYLCASSLRGGEQFFGPGTRLTVL.

The genes are TRBV7-9 and TRBJ2-3; D unclear. This CDR3 is 13 amino acids long. Trimming stripped 5 bases from V and 3 bases from J, with 9 bases between. In germline, CDR1 is SEHNR, CDR2 FQNEAQ (reference sequence). The CDR3 region is CASSPDPTDTQYF. The DNA of the CDR3 is TGTGCCAGCAGCCCGGACCCGACAGATACGCAGTATTTT. The full variable domain, completed using reference TRBV7-9 and TRBJ2-3, is DTGVSQNPRHKITKRGQNVTFRCDPISEHNRLYWYRQTLGQGPEFLTYFQNEAQLEKSRLLSDRFSAERPKGSFSTLEIQRTEQGDSAMYLCASSPDPTDTQYFGPGTRLTVL.

This clonotype has just one count. The V call is TRBV27, the J call TRBJ2-1; a possible D gene is TRBD2 (7 bases). V dropped 8 bases and J dropped 11 bases, with 16 bases sitting between them. There are 12 residues in the CDR3. CDR1 is MNHEY, CDR2 SMNVEV, per germline (reference sequence). Written as DNA, the CDR3 is TGTGCCAGCTGGATTAGGGGGGGTAAGCAGTTCTTC. Protein: CASWIRGGKQFF.

The CDR3 bases are TGTGCCAGCAGCCAAGAAGCGACTAGCGCCAACAATGAGCAGTTCTTC. Protein product: CASSQEATSANNEQFF. This rearrangement joins TRBV3-1 to TRBJ2-1, with TRBD2 matching 8 bases. CDR3 length: 16 residues. V lost 0 bases to trimming and J lost 5 bases; unmatched junction nucleotides: 6. CDR1 is LGHDT and CDR2 is YNNKEL in the germline V gene (reference sequence).

Many counts were recorded for this clonotype. The chain carries TRBV6-5 and TRBJ1-2; TRBD1 agrees at 7 bases. The CDR3 runs to 13 residues. J lost 3 bases, V lost 7 bases, and 5 bases had no gene match. The germline gives CDR1 MNHEY, CDR2 SVGAGI. Here the CDR3 DNA reads TGTGCCAGCAAACGAGGGGGCTACTATGGCTACACCTTC. It yields the protein CASKRGGYYGYTF.

CDR3 in DNA: TGCAGTGCTCGAACTCCAAGGACAGGGGCCAACTCCTACGAGCAGTACTTC. It encodes CSARTPRTGANSYEQYF. The genes are TRBV20-1 and TRBJ2-7; TRBD1 aligns across 9 bases. CDR3 length: 17 residues. Trimming removed 5 bases from V and 0 bases from J; junction bases left unmatched: 14. CDR1 is DFQATT, CDR2 SNEGSKA, per germline (reference sequence).

The chain employs TRBV5-1 and TRBJ1-1; 8 bases agree with TRBD1. The CDR3 is made up of 14 amino acids. Germline trimming cut 6 bases from V and 1 base from J; bases unmatched to any gene: 5. CDR1 is SGHRS and CDR2 is YFSETQ in the germline V gene. CDR3 in amino acids: CASKTGTGNTEAFF. The CDR3 DNA sequence: TGCGCCAGCAAGACCGGGACAGGGAACACTGAAGCTTTCTTT.